This T cell receptor (beta chain) stems from a study of blood T cell repertoires in COVID-19 (dated by TCRdb to about 2020). Regarding the research as a whole: Collaborator samples came from the United States, Italy and Spain and covered acute and convalescent phases of COVID-19. Sample metadata almost always included a de-identified subject ID, COVID-19 status, age in years and sex. The material from the prospective study consisted of cDNA or gDNA derived from T cells, B-cell-depleted T cells, or PBMCs. Where available, HLA class I and class II types were taken from metadata supplied by the sample provider and were not determined by assay-based typing. The samples were drawn from the first 160 participants of the ongoing ImmuneRACE study and from over 950 subjects provided by 6 global collaborators. Subjects who had been exposed to COVID-19, were actively infected with it, or had recovered from it provided the deeply sampled blood TCRbeta repertoires that made up the dataset. The repertoires were made available in a free public database intended to serve as a resource for research on the immune response to SARS-CoV-2. Beyond this particular receptor, the publication reports: The quantity of clinical and demographic metadata differed by source and by participant and was supplied without curation.

TCRbeta CDR3 regions were amplified from genomic DNA using the immunoSEQ Assay, a bias-controlled multiplex PCR. Processing in the source paper ran as follows. Nucleated cell counts per sample were estimated from amplification of reference gene primers within the assay. To quantify the absolute abundance of each unique TCRbeta CDR3 rearrangement, sequence reads were collapsed and filtered. For each sample, productive Simpson clonality was calculated as the square root of Simpson's diversity index across productive rearrangements. What TCRdb holds here is the immuneACCESS table cut down to in-frame rearrangements. Part of the clones is not present; checked against another copy, under half of the missing clones reflect an unresolved V gene, and the others are unexplained. The V and J calls and clone size come from that table; D and trimming were worked out from the DNA. This sample has about 200,000 clones in its table, and roughly 84% of those were observed once. 4.5% to 5% of the sample comes from the top ten.

Each collaborating institution followed its own protocols to collect whole blood in K2EDTA tubes. For TCRbeta analysis, collaborator samples were shipped as frozen whole blood, as isolated PBMCs, or as DNA extracted from either sample type. With regard to this clone: Which antigen it targets is not known. Base qualities are not at hand, and no much larger clone is one base apart.

CDR1 SGHRS and CDR2 YFSETQ are derived from the germline V gene. Trimming takes 5 bases from V and 5 bases from J, and the germline ends sit 13 bases apart. The CDR3 starts with the cysteine, ends with the phenylalanine, and has 13 residues. The sequence is cut down to CDR3 DNA, 39 bases in frame from base 1. Sequenced material: peripheral blood. Recombination linked TRBV5-1 to TRBJ2-5, and TRBD2 may be the D gene, going by 6 matching bases. The receptor was derived from a woman of 80 years or more with acute or convalescent COVID-19. The CDR3 here reads CASSPLGGETQYF. The sequenced DNA: TGCGCCAGCAGTCCTCTAGGAGGGGAGACCCAGTACTTC.